This TCR beta chain was documented in a study of blood T cells in healthy people across ages. Then a second PCR, running about 7 to 11 cycles, was carried out with a sample-barcoded 5' primer and a J-beta primer mix. One entry per CDR3 protein results from TCRdb running MiXCR on the 5' RACE reads. The sample includes 1,800,000 or so distinct CDR3 sequences, roughly 43% seen only once; the top ten take more than 20%. V shed 5 bases and J 6 bases; nucleotides not matched to a gene: 10. CDR1 is SGHTA, CDR2 FQGNSA, per germline. The CDR3 totals 16 residues. Each donor was a healthy Caucasian individual from Russia, aged 6 to 90. Study-wide findings and caveats: What prevented conclusive comparison of naive and antigen-experienced cells was that PBMCs were unsorted.

About this clonotype itself: Its antigen is currently unknown.

Sequenced material: blood. The chain is built from TRBV7-2 and TRBJ2-1; 10 positions agree with TRBD2. This receptor was identified in a human donor in good health. CDR3 region: CASSHKSGGAGNEQFF. DNA for the CDR3: TGTGCCAGCAGCCATAAAAGCGGGGGGGCCGGCAATGAGCAGTTCTTC.